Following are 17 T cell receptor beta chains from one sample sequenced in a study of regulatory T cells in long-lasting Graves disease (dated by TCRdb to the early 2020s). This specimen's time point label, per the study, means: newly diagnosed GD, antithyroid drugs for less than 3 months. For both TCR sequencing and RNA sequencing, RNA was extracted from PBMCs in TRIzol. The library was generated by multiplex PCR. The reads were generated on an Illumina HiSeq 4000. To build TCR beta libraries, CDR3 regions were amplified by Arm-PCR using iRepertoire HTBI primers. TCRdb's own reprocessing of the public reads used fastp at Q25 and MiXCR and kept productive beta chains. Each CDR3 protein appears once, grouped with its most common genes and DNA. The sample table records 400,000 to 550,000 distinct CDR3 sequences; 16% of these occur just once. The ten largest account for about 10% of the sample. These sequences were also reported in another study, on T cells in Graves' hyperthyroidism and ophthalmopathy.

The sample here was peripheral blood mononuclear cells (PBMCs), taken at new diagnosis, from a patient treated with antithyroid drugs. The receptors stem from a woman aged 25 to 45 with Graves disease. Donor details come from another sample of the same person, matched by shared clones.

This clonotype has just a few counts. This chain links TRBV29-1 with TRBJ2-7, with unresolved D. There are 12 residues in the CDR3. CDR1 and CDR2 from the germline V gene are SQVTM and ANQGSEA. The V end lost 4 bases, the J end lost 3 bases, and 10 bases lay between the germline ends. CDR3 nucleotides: TGCAGCGTTGGACGGGTGGACTACGAGCAGTACTTC. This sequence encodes CSVGRVDYEQYF.

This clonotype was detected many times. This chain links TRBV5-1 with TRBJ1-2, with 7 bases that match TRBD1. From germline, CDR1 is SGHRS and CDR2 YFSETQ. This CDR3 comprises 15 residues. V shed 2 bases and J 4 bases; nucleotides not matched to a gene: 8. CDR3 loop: CASSLEGGAGYGYTF. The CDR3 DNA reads TGCGCCAGCAGCTTAGAAGGGGGCGCCGGCTATGGCTACACCTTC.

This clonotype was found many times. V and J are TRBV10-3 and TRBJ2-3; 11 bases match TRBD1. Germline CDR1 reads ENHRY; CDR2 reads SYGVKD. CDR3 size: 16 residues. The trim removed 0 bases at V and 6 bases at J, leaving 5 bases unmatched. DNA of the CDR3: TGTGCCATCAGTGAGTCAGGGACAGGGGGGAAGGATACGCAGTATTTT. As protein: CAISESGTGGKDTQYF.

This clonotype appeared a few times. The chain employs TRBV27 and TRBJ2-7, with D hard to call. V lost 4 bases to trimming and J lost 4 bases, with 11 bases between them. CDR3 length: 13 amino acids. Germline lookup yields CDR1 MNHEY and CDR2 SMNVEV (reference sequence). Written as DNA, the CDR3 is TGTGCCAGCAGTTCCCCCTCAGCTTACGAGCAGTACTTC. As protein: CASSSPSAYEQYF.

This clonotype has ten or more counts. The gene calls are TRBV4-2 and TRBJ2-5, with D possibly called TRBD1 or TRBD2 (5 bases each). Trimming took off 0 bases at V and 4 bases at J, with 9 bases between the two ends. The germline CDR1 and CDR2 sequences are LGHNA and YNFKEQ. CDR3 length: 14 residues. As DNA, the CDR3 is TGTGCCAGCAGCCAAGAGGGGGTAGTAGAGACCCAGTACTTC. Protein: CASSQEGVVETQYF.

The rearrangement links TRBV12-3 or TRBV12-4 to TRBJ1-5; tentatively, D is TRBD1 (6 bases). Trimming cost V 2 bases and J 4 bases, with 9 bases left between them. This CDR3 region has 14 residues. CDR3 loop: CASSLLTGNQPQHF. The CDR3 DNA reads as TGTGCCAGCAGTTTACTAACAGGGAATCAGCCCCAGCATTTT.

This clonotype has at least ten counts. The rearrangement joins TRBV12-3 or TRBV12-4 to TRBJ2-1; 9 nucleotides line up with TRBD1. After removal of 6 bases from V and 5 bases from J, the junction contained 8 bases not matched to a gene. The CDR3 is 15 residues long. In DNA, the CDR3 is TGTGCCAGCAGGCGTTCGGGACAGGGCAACAATGAGCAGTTCTTC. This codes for CASRRSGQGNNEQFF.

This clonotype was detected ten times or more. Here the CDR3 DNA reads TGTGCCAGCAACCCTCAGGGGGAGCCCTCCTACGAGCAGTACTTC. Translation: CASNPQGEPSYEQYF. V and J are TRBV9 and TRBJ2-7; 7 nucleotides match TRBD1. Trimming removed 6 bases from V and 0 bases from J; junction bases left unmatched: 9. This CDR3 spans 15 amino acids. Germline loops: CDR1 SGDLS, CDR2 YYNGEE.

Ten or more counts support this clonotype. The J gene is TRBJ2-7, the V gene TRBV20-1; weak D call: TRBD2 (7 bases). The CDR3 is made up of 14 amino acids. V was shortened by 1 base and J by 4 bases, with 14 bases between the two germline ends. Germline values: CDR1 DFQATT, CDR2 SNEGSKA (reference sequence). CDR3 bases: TGCAGTGCTAGAGTGTCGGGGGGCTTGTACGAGCAGTACTTC. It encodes CSARVSGGLYEQYF.

Written as DNA, the CDR3 is TGCGCCAGCAGCTTGGGGAGACAGATGAACACTGAAGCTTTCTTT. As protein: CASSLGRQMNTEAFF. The V call is TRBV5-1, the J call TRBJ1-1, with a possible D match to TRBD1 (5 bases). In germline, CDR1 is SGHRS, CDR2 YFSETQ. The CDR3 has 15 residues. Trimming left V 0 bases short and J 0 bases short, with 9 bases between. The variable domain in full, completed from reference TRBV5-1 and TRBJ1-1, reads KAGVTQTPRYLIKTRGQQVTLSCSPISGHRSVSWYQQTPGQGLQFLFEYFSETQRNKGNFPGRFSGRQFSNSRSEMNVSTLELGDSALYLCASSLGRQMNTEAFFGQGTRLTVV.

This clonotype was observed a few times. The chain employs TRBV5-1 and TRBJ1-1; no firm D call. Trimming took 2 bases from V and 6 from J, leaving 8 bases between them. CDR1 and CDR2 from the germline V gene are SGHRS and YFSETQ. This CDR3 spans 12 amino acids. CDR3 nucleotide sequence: TGCGCCAGCAGCTTCGGTGGGTCTGAAGCTTTCTTT. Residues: CASSFGGSEAFF.

The DNA of the CDR3 is TGTGCCAGCAGTTACTATCAGAGAAGCAATGAGCAGTTCTTC. Encoded protein: CASSYYQRSNEQFF. The chain links TRBV6-5 to TRBJ2-1; no firm D call. CDR1 is MNHEY, CDR2 SVGAGI, per germline. The CDR3 is 14 residues long. V was clipped by 1 base and J by 6 bases, with 10 bases between them.

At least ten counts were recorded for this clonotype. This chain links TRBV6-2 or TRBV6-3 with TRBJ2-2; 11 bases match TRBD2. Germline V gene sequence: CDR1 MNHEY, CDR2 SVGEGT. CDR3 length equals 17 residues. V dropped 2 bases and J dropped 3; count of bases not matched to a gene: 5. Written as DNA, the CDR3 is TGTGCCAGCAGTTACGGGACTAGCGGATCTGACACCGGGGAGCTGTTTTTT. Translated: CASSYGTSGSDTGELFF.

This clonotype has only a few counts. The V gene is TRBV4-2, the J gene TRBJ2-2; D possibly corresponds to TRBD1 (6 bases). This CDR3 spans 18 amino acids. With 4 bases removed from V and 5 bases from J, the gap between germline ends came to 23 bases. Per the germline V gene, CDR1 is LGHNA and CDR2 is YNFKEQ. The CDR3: CASSPSRGRGSSTGELFF. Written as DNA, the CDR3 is TGTGCCAGCAGCCCTTCCCGTGGCAGGGGCTCGAGTACCGGGGAGCTGTTTTTT.

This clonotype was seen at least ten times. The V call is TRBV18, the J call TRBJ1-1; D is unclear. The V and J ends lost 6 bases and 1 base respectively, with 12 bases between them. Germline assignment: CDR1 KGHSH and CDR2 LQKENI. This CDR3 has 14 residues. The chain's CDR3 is CASSHGLRNTEAFF. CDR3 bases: TGTGCCAGCTCCCACGGACTCAGGAACACTGAAGCTTTCTTT.

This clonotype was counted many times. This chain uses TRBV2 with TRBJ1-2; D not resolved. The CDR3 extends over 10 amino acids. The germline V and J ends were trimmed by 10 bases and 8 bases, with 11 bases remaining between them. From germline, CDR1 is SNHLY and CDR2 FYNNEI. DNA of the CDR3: TGTGCCACCCGGTTTACAGGCTACACCTTC. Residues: CATRFTGYTF.

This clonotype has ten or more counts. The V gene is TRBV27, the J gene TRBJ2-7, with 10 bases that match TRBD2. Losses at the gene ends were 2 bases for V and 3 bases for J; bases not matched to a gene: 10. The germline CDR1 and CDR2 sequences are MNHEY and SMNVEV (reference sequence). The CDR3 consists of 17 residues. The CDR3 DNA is TGTGCCAGCAGTTTAACAGCGGGAGGGCCCTCGAGCTACGAGCAGTACTTC. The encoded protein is CASSLTAGGPSSYEQYF.